One and the same sample provided the 19 T cell receptor beta chains below, sequenced in a study of T cells in Graves' hyperthyroidism and ophthalmopathy. Amplified TCR beta CDR3 regions came from RNA transcripts. HTBI primers drove first-round RT-PCR of the TCR CDR3. Each CDR3 protein is one row after TCRdb ran MiXCR on the multiplex PCR reads. The sample has 550,000 to 650,000 distinct CDR3 sequences; approximately 15% are singletons. The sequencing input was blood. These receptors were collected from a woman aged 25 to 39 with Graves' hyperthyroidism that later progressed to Graves' ophthalmopathy.

V and J are TRBV24-1 and TRBJ2-2; 11 nucleotides agree with TRBD1. The V and J ends lost 4 bases and 4 bases, in that order; junction bases with no gene match: 4. The CDR3 is 16 amino acids. The V gene's germline CDR1 is KGHDR and CDR2 SFDVKD. The CDR3 sequence is CATSDRDRGTTGELFF. The CDR3 DNA reads TGTGCCACCAGTGACCGGGACAGGGGGACCACCGGGGAGCTGTTTTTT.

This clonotype was recorded many times. J is TRBJ1-6 and V is TRBV7-9, with D maybe TRBD1 (5 bases). The germline V and J ends were trimmed by 9 bases and 7 bases, with 16 bases remaining between them. The germline V gene has CDR1 SEHNR and CDR2 FQNEAQ (reference sequence). The CDR3 runs 14 residues. The CDR3 is CASRAQGGNSPLHF. The CDR3 DNA follows: TGTGCCAGTAGAGCCCAGGGAGGCAATTCACCCCTCCACTTT. The full variable domain, with the rest looked up from reference TRBV7-9 and TRBJ1-6, is DTGVSQNPRHKITKRGQNVTFRCDPISEHNRLYWYRQTLGQGPEFLTYFQNEAQLEKSRLLSDRFSAERPKGSFSTLEIQRTEQGDSAMYLCASRAQGGNSPLHFGNGTRLTVT.

The chain uses TRBV30 and TRBJ1-5; D remains ambiguous. CDR1 is GTSNPN and CDR2 is SVGIG in the germline V gene (reference sequence). There are 14 residues in the CDR3. V dropped 1 base and J dropped 1 base, with 8 bases sitting between them. CDR3 DNA sequence: TGTGCCTGGAGTGGGGCGGGGAGCAATCAGCCCCAGCATTTT. It yields the protein CAWSGAGSNQPQHF.

This clonotype appeared many times. The chain carries TRBV28 and TRBJ2-7, with D perhaps matching TRBD1 (6 bases). The germline gives CDR1 MDHEN, CDR2 SYDVKM. V was clipped by 5 bases and J by 3 bases, with 11 bases between them. This CDR3 region has 13 residues. The CDR3: CASSNTGIYEQYF. CDR3 in DNA: TGTGCCAGCAGTAATACAGGGATCTACGAGCAGTACTTC.

This clonotype has a count of ten or more. The CDR3 here is CASNSFQETQYF. CDR3 nucleotide sequence: TGTGCCAGCAATTCGTTCCAAGAGACCCAGTACTTC. The chain recombines TRBV6-1 with TRBJ2-5, with D unclear. This CDR3 comprises 12 residues. Per the germline V gene, CDR1 is MNHNS and CDR2 is SASEGT. V was cut by 7 bases and J by 1 base, with 7 bases left in between.

On this clonotype: At one boundary the junction diverges from the germline segment, which might be a read error. V and J are TRBV28 and TRBJ2-7, with 7 bases matching TRBD1. From germline, CDR1 is MDHEN and CDR2 SYDVKM. There are 14 residues in the CDR3. The CDR3 DNA is TGTCCCAGCAGTCCCGGGACAGCCACCTACGAGCAGTACTTC. This translates into CPSSPGTATYEQYF.

A few counts support this clonotype. The chain couples TRBV12-3 or TRBV12-4 to TRBJ2-1; D not certain. V gave up 3 bases and J gave up 9 bases, with 12 bases separating them. The CDR3 is 13 amino acids. Written as DNA, the CDR3 is TGTGCCAGCAGTTTTGGCAGTTTCGGTGAGCAGTTCTTC. The encoded protein is CASSFGSFGEQFF.

The rearrangement links TRBV28 to TRBJ2-7, with D possibly TRBD1 on 6 matching bases. The CDR3 runs 13 residues. V gave up 2 bases and J gave up 6 bases, with 11 bases separating them. Looked up from germline, CDR1 is MDHEN and CDR2 is SYDVKM. The CDR3 here is CASSLGGGLEQYF. DNA for the CDR3: TGTGCCAGCAGTTTAGGGGGCGGCCTCGAGCAGTACTTC.

This clonotype was seen a few times. The chain is built from TRBV3-1 and TRBJ1-4; TRBD1 is a possible D gene (5 bases). Trimming stripped 4 bases from V and 4 bases from J, with 16 bases between. Germline-derived CDR1 and CDR2 are LGHDT and YNNKEL (reference sequence). This CDR3 region has 16 residues. The CDR3 coding sequence is TGTGCCAGCAGCCCTCGGGGGAGGGAGGTTAATGAAAAACTGTTTTTT. It translates to CASSPRGREVNEKLFF.

J is TRBJ2-1 and V is TRBV2; 8 nucleotides agree with TRBD1. The junction had 8 bases not matched to a gene; V was cut back by 3 bases and J by 7 bases. Germline CDR1 is SNHLY and CDR2 is FYNNEI. The CDR3 has 15 amino acids. The CDR3 loop is CASSEGQGARNEQFF. The CDR3 DNA is TGTGCCAGCAGTGAGGGTCAGGGGGCGCGAAATGAGCAGTTCTTC.

The rearrangement joins TRBV5-6 to TRBJ1-1; no firm D call. The ends were cut back, 3 bases at V and 5 bases at J, with 11 bases in the middle. Germline V gives CDR1 SGHDT, CDR2 YYEEEE. CDR3 size: 13 residues. In DNA, the CDR3 is TGTGCCAGCAGCTCACCACGGAGGACTGAAGCTTTCTTT. Translated: CASSSPRRTEAFF.

This clonotype was counted only a few times. This may stem from a read error, because a much larger clone lies one nucleotide away. The rearrangement uses TRBV11-2 and TRBJ2-7; D is unresolved. Trimming pared 5 bases from V and 2 bases from J, leaving 13 bases between. Germline-derived CDR1 and CDR2 are SGHAT and FQNNGV. This CDR3 is built from 14 residues. The CDR3 loop is CASSPSPGPYEQYF. The DNA of the CDR3 is TGTGCCAGCAGCCCTTCCCCAGGCCCCTACGAGCAGTACTTC.

At least ten counts were recorded for this clonotype. This chain joins TRBV27 and TRBJ1-5; no clear D gene. CDR3 size: 14 residues. The V end lost 5 bases, the J end lost 0 bases, and 8 bases lay between the germline ends. From germline, CDR1 is MNHEY and CDR2 SMNVEV (reference sequence). The CDR3 DNA follows: TGTGCCAGCAGTACCCGAGATAGCAATCAGCCCCAGCATTTT. This codes for CASSTRDSNQPQHF.

This clonotype was seen ten or more times. The chain uses TRBV12-3 or TRBV12-4 and TRBJ2-2; 7 bases map to TRBD1. V trimming: 6 bases; J trimming: 5 bases; junction bases outside the gene matches: 6. The CDR3 runs 14 residues. The CDR3 loop reads CASRGTVGTGELFF. The CDR3 nucleotides are TGTGCCAGCAGAGGGACAGTCGGAACCGGGGAGCTGTTTTTT.

This clonotype was found many times. The junction departs from germline at one end; a sequencing error may be responsible. The rearrangement links TRBV6-2 or TRBV6-3 to TRBJ2-1; 7 positions match TRBD1. The CDR3 totals 15 residues. Germline lookup yields CDR1 MNHEY and CDR2 SVGEGT. The CDR3 DNA follows: TGTGCCAGCAGTCTACAGGGGAGTTCCTTCAATGAGCAGTTCTTC. It codes for CASSLQGSSFNEQFF.

This rearrangement joins TRBV7-2 to TRBJ2-7; 9 nucleotides line up with TRBD2. Germline V lookup: CDR1 SGHTA, CDR2 FQGNSA. The CDR3 length is 14 residues. The V gene end was trimmed by 2 bases and the J gene end by 6 bases; junction bases not matched to a gene: 5. Here the CDR3 DNA reads TGTGCCAGCAGCTTACGCGGGAGGGCCCGCGAGCAGTACTTC. It translates to CASSLRGRAREQYF.

This clonotype was seen ten or more times. The chain is built from TRBV28 and TRBJ2-5; D gene ambiguous. CDR1 MDHEN and CDR2 SYDVKM come from the germline V gene. Deletions cut 6 bases from V and 3 bases from J, with 8 bases between. This CDR3 comprises 12 residues. The DNA of the CDR3 is TGTGCCAGCAGCCGCCCGGAAGAGACCCAGTACTTC. It is translated as CASSRPEETQYF.

This clonotype was recorded many times. The gene calls are TRBV7-2 and TRBJ2-2; a possible D gene is TRBD1 (6 bases). The CDR3 is made up of 15 amino acids. V gave up 3 bases and J gave up 4 bases, with 12 bases separating them. Per the germline V gene, CDR1 is SGHTA and CDR2 is FQGNSA. CDR3 nucleotides: TGTGCCAGCAGCTTGGGGGACACCTCCACCGGGGAGCTGTTTTTT. Translation: CASSLGDTSTGELFF.

The rearrangement links TRBV5-1 to TRBJ2-5, with 8 bases aligning to TRBD1. Germline assignment: CDR1 SGHRS and CDR2 YFSETQ. V gave up 3 bases and J gave up 5 bases; unmatched junction bases: 9. CDR3 size: 15 residues. CDR3 in DNA: TGCGCCAGCAGCTCGGGGGCAGGGGGCGAGGAGACCCAGTACTTC. Its protein is CASSSGAGGEETQYF.